The clone carrying this TCR beta chain was recorded once. Sequencing was performed with immunoSEQ multiplex PCR; in TCRdb, only in-frame clones are kept and a portion is missing. The sample shows 20,000 to 25,000 clones, approximately 94% of them seen only once. The data stem from a study of B cell selection in AIRE deficiency. Regulatory T cells were sorted as CD4+CD25hiCD127low/negative cells. The clonotype comes from a human donor with AIRE deficiency. Sample: Tregs sorted from PBMCs.

This CDR3 reads CASSLAGETQYF. CDR3 DNA sequence: TGTGCCAGCAGCTTGGCCGGAGAGACCCAGTACTTC. The V call is TRBV5-5, the J call TRBJ2-5; D ambiguous. V shed 0 bases and J shed 4 bases, with 4 bases lying between them. This CDR3 has 12 residues. Looked up from germline, CDR1 is SGHKS and CDR2 is YYEKEE (reference sequence).